The 2 T cell receptor beta chains listed next were all sequenced from one sample in a study of graft-versus-host responses after intestinal transplantation. The protocol was immunoSEQ multiplex PCR, while the TCRdb copy is restricted to in-frame clones and leaves out a portion. This sample has some 10,000 clones, with approximately 30% found just once. Sequencing was performed on alloreactive CD4+ T cells from a mixed lymphocyte reaction culture, taken before intestinal transplant. Subset meaning: CFSE-low proliferating T cells sorted from roughly 6-day pre-transplant mixed lymphocyte reaction (GvH or HvG direction). Receptors were obtained from a human patient who received an intestinal transplant.

There are a few counts of this clone. The rearrangement joins TRBV6-1 to TRBJ2-7; D is undetermined. The CDR3 consists of 14 residues. The V end lost 6 bases, the J end lost 3 bases, and 15 bases lay between the germline ends. The germline V gene encodes CDR1 MNHNS and CDR2 SASEGT. DNA of the CDR3: TGTGCCAGCAGCCTCGCGTCGGGCAGCTACGAGCAGTACTTC. This encodes CASSLASGSYEQYF.

This clone is labeled medium-sized. V usage is TRBV19 and J usage is TRBJ2-1, with D uncertain. Deletions cut 8 bases from V and 0 bases from J, with 11 bases between. From germline, CDR1 is LNHDA and CDR2 SQIVND (reference sequence). The CDR3 is made up of 14 amino acids. CDR3 nucleotides: TGTGCCAGTGGTCCCCCTAGCTCCTACAATGAGCAGTTCTTC. As protein: CASGPPSSYNEQFF. Complete variable domain (other parts from reference TRBV19 and TRBJ2-1): DGGITQSPKYLFRKEGQNVTLSCEQNLNHDAMYWYRQDPGQGLRLIYYSQIVNDFQKGDIAEGYSVSREKKESFPLTVTSAQKNPTAFYLCASGPPSSYNEQFFGPGTRLTVL.